A selection of T cell receptor beta chains follows, all from one sample in a study of T cells in Graves' hyperthyroidism and ophthalmopathy. TCRdb passed the multiplex PCR reads through MiXCR, listing each CDR3 protein once. This sample carries about 740,000 distinct CDR3 sequences, approximately 15% of them seen once, and the ten largest clones take roughly a tenth. Sequenced input: blood. These receptors were obtained from a woman under 30 with Graves' hyperthyroidism. Both conserved end residues are trimmed from each CDR3.

V gene: TRBV11-2; CDR3 protein: ASSPRTSSYEQY
V gene: TRBV7-6; CDR3 protein: ASSLSLAGGGHSTDTQY
V gene: TRBV12-3/TRBV12-4; CDR3 protein: ASSPAGRESYEQY
V gene: TRBV30; CDR3 protein: AWSAYVSPANYSYT
V gene: TRBV6-5; CDR3 protein: ASSTLAGELHTQY
V gene: TRBV28; CDR3 protein: ASLQGTSNTGELF
V gene: TRBV7-2; CDR3 protein: ASSPFVRPNNSPLH
V gene: TRBV28; CDR3 protein: ASSLSGLGLREQY
V gene: TRBV14; CDR3 protein: ASSQGPAGSGANVLT
V gene: TRBV4-3; CDR3 protein: ASSQEETVKSYEQY
V gene: TRBV4-3; CDR3 protein: ASSQELVGQGAEGYT
V gene: TRBV6-2/TRBV6-3; CDR3 protein: ATTQGIGYT
V gene: TRBV7-9; CDR3 protein: ASSRANTNEQF
V gene: TRBV7-2; CDR3 protein: ASSPPKGQSTEAF
V gene: TRBV20-1; CDR3 protein: SAVGGNTIY
V gene: TRBV5-1; CDR3 protein: ASSLVGALDEQY
V gene: TRBV12-3/TRBV12-4; CDR3 protein: ASRPGLAGVETQY
V gene: TRBV28; CDR3 protein: ASSPRLAGLQNIQY
V gene: TRBV28; CDR3 protein: ASSFSASGGENTQY
V gene: TRBV30; CDR3 protein: AWSVGRPLQETQY
V gene: TRBV7-9; CDR3 protein: ASSHQGGGQETQY
V gene: TRBV19; CDR3 protein: ASSTRDRGYQPQH
V gene: TRBV12-3/TRBV12-4; CDR3 protein: ASSPYYGSSYEQY
V gene: TRBV6-2/TRBV6-3; CDR3 protein: ASRTSLFEAF
V gene: TRBV3-1; CDR3 protein: ASSPTVTISTDTQY
V gene: TRBV4-1; CDR3 protein: ASSQENEYEQY
V gene: TRBV27; CDR3 protein: ASSPGTGRQPQH
V gene: TRBV7-9; CDR3 protein: ASSLGLDHNEQF
V gene: TRBV4-1; CDR3 protein: ASSQRGGFPYEQY
V gene: TRBV12-3/TRBV12-4; CDR3 protein: ASSLATSGHTDTQY
V gene: TRBV6-2/TRBV6-3; CDR3 protein: ASIGPGQGDTDTQY
V gene: TRBV28; CDR3 protein: ASTGQVYNEQF
V gene: TRBV19; CDR3 protein: ASQEDDLPQH
V gene: TRBV20-1; CDR3 protein: SAPDGSTEKLF
V gene: TRBV6-1; CDR3 protein: ASRRQGAPAYGYT
V gene: TRBV19; CDR3 protein: ASSLWGVRNEQF
V gene: TRBV29-1; CDR3 protein: SVPGVGYGYT
V gene: TRBV14; CDR3 protein: ASSLSSGWPYNEQF
V gene: TRBV7-9; CDR3 protein: ASSLGLAHTDTQY
V gene: TRBV3-1; CDR3 protein: ASSGGAAYEQY
V gene: TRBV5-1; CDR3 protein: ASTFHPGTAYEQY
V gene: TRBV5-6; CDR3 protein: ASSFLGTPSRDTQY
V gene: TRBV5-1; CDR3 protein: ASSLAGEGGYEQY
V gene: TRBV5-4; CDR3 protein: ASSTGPPSYEQY
V gene: TRBV13; CDR3 protein: ASSRRPDEQF
V gene: TRBV20-1; CDR3 protein: SARDRQRPSYEQY
V gene: TRBV5-1; CDR3 protein: ASSLNSPDTQY
V gene: TRBV28; CDR3 protein: ASISSGAASYEQY
V gene: TRBV7-9; CDR3 protein: ASSLALVVVQRVQYHEQF
V gene: TRBV11-2; CDR3 protein: ASSFGTSGRSSREQY
V gene: TRBV11-2; CDR3 protein: ASRRAGVGFSTGELF
V gene: TRBV6-1; CDR3 protein: ASSPTGPRGTEAF
V gene: TRBV29-1; CDR3 protein: SVESGQGRYEQY
V gene: TRBV4-2; CDR3 protein: ASSLTRGGNEQY
V gene: TRBV20-1; CDR3 protein: SARPGAGADTQY
V gene: TRBV5-5; CDR3 protein: ASSPGTSGWADTQY